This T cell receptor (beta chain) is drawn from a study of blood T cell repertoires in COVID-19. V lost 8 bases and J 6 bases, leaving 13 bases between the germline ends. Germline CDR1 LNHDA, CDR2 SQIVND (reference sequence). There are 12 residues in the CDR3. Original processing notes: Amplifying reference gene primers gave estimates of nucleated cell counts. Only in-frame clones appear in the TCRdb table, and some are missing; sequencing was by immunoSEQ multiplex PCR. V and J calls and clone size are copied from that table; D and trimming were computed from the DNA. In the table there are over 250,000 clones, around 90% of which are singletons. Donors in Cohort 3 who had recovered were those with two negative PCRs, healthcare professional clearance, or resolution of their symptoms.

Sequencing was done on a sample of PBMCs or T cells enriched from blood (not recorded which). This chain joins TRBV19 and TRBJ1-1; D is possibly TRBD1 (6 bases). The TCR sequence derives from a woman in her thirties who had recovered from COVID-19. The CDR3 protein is CASSTGFSEAFF. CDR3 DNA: TGTGCCAGTTCCACAGGGTTCTCTGAAGCTTTCTTT.